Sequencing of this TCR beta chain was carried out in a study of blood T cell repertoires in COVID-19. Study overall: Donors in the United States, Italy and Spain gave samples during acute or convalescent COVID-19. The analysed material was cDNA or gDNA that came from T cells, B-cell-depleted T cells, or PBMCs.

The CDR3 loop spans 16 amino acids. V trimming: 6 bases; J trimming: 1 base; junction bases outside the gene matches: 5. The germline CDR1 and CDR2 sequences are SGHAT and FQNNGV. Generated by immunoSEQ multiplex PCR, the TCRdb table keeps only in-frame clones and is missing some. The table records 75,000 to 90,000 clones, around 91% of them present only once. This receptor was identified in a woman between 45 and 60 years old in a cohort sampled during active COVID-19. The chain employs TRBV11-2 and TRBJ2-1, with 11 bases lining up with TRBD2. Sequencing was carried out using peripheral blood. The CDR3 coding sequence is TGTGCCAGCAGTTGGGCTAGCGGGAGGTCCTACAATGAGCAGTTCTTC. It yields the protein CASSWASGRSYNEQFF.